This T cell receptor (beta chain) came from a study of cytomegalovirus exposure and HLA in healthy donors. Overall study findings and caveats: The authors later found HLA-associated TCR beta chains more clonally expanded than equally common others.

With 60 Vbeta and 13 Jbeta primers, the PCR was carried out. As handled by the study authors: Later work found 74 million or so unique TCR beta chains, with approximately 12 million shared. TCRdb's copy holds only in-frame clones and misses some; the assay was immunoSEQ multiplex PCR. V and J calls and clone size are as listed in that table; D and trimming were resolved from the DNA. This table has about 120,000 clones, about 72% appearing once. Remarks on this clone: No antigen is known for it.

This CDR3 has 12 residues. Germline loops: CDR1 ENHRY, CDR2 SYGVKD. Trimming pared 4 bases from V and 3 bases from J, leaving 6 bases between. The source material was PBMCs. The receptor was derived from a man aged 45-60 years in good health and CMV-seropositive. The chain joins TRBV10-3 to TRBJ1-1; the D is unclear. CDR3 protein: CAISVEDTEAFF. CDR3 nucleotide sequence: TGTGCCATCAGTGTTGAGGACACTGAAGCTTTCTTT.